This T cell receptor (beta chain) emerged from a study of control samples from healthy donors and cancer patients. From germline, CDR1 is SGHDN and CDR2 FVKESK. Trimming removed 0 bases from V and 2 bases from J, with 10 bases in between. CDR3 length: 16 residues. Sequenced by immunoSEQ multiplex PCR; TCRdb stores in-frame clones only, minus some. The sample holds about 140,000 clones; 94% are singletons and the top ten take around 13%. This receptor was identified in a man aged 40-49 years in good health. Material for sequencing was blood. This chain connects TRBV14 to TRBJ2-2; D uncertain. CDR3 sequence: CASSQDRQSNTGELFF. CDR3 in DNA: TGTGCCAGCAGCCAAGATCGGCAGTCCAACACCGGGGAGCTGTTTTTT.